The sequence of this TCR beta chain was determined in a study of CD8 T cells in ankylosing spondylitis (dated by TCRdb to 2016 to 2017). As for the study more broadly: The study profiled T cell receptor beta repertoires in healthy donors and ankylosing spondylitis patients to find disease-linked TCR variants. Samples of peripheral blood were taken, and for ankylosing spondylitis patients, synovial fluid was collected as well. The whole study cohort included 85 to 120 healthy donors and 20 to 30 ankylosing spondylitis patients. General study outcomes and caveats: A TCR beta motif of several highly homologous amino acid variants appeared characteristic of blood from ankylosing spondylitis patients. In peripheral blood, the disease-linked clones were found at relatively low frequencies and had a CD8+ phenotype. Some of the motif variants had been reported before in the synovial fluid and blood of reactive arthritis patients, a finding that suggests common disease-initiation mechanisms. The disease-linked clones were reported as significantly enriched in matched synovial fluid samples from ankylosing spondylitis patients.

A single count supports this clonotype. Which antigen it targets is not known. No much larger clonotype is one base removed from it; base qualities were not supplied. Weak support is all one read offers. The listed sequencing device is Illumina HiSeq 2500. Quantitative 5'-RACE with molecular barcodes was the method used to prepare the TCR beta libraries. The original methods were these. To identify disease-linked TCR variants, a new computational method was used, one built on a probabilistic model of VDJ rearrangement. Through fastp at Q25 and MiXCR, TCRdb rebuilt clones from the public reads, retaining in-frame beta chains. Every distinct CDR3 protein forms one entry, paired with its most common genes and DNA. The V and J calls were determined by TCRdb, not by the authors. The sample table shows 310,000 or so distinct CDR3 sequences, and about 20% are seen once. The ten largest clones take up less than 9% of the sample.

The CDR3 numbers 14 residues from cysteine through phenylalanine. CDR3 DNA is the only sequence kept; it has 42 bases, read in frame from the first base. Deletion took 6 bases off V and 0 bases off J, with a span of 11 bases between the germline ends. Based on the germline V gene (reference sequence), the CDR1 and CDR2 sequences are SEHNR and FQNEAQ. Sequencing was carried out using blood, either unsorted or a sorted T cell fraction (not recorded which). The sequence was collected from a male donor with ankylosing spondylitis or in good health (not recorded which). The V and J genes are TRBV7-9 and TRBJ1-1; the D gene lacks a confident call. The CDR3 corresponds to CASSPRTMNTEAFF. The nucleotides read TGTGCCAGCAGTCCCCGGACGATGAACACTGAAGCTTTCTTT.